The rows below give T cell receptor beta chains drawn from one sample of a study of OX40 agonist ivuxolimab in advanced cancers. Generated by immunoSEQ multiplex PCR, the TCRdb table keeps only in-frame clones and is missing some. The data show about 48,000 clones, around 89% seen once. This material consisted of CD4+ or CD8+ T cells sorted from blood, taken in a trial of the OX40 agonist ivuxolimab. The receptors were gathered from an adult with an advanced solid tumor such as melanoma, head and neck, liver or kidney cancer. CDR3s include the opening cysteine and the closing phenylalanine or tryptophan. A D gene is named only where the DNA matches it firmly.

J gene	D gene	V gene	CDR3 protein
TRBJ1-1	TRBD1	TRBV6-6	CASSGTGWDTEAFF
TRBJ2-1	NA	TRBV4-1	CASSTVYNEQFF
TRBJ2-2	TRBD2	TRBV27	CASSFLAGGLDGELFF
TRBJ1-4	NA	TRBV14	CASSQRFGSSEKLFF
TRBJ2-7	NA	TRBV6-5	CASSYDTSYEQYF
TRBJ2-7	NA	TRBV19	CASSGGVGSNEQYF
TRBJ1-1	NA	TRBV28	CASSPRGRDTEAFF
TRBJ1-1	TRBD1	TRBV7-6	CASSLGADRGLAFF
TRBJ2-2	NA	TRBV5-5	CASSWGELNPGELFF
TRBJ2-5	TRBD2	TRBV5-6	CASSLAASGGPETQYF
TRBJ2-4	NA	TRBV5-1	CASSFPGGPENIQYF
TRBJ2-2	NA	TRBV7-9	CASNPPGFPGELFF
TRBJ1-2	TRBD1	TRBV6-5	CASRSGGAEGYTF
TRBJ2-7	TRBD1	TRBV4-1	CASSLGQGNSYEQYF
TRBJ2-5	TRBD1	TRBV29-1	CSVEDRGDRGASMTGFPQETQYF
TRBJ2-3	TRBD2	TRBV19	CASSIGGADTQYF
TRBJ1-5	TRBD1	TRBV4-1	CASSQASEGALSNQPQHF
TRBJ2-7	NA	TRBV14	CASSHGQFYEQYF
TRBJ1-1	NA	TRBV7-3	CASSYGGNTEAFF
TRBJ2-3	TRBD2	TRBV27	CASSPLIAGPYTDTQYF
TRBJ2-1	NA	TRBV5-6	CASSLEGTYNEQFF
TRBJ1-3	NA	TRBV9	CASSSNTGPGNTIYF
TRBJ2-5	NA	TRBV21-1	CASSDQYF
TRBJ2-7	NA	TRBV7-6	CASSLGAHEQYF
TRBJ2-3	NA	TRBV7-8	CASREGGTDTQYF
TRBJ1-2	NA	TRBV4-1	CASSQGRAGGYGYTF
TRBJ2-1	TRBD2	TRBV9	CASSPTSGGYNEQFF
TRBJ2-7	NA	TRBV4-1	CASSQTREADEQYF
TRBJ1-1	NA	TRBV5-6	CASSLGGGLEAFF
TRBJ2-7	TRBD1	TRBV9	CASSPKTGRSRSYEQYF
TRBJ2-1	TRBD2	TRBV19	CATTPQGGQNEQFF
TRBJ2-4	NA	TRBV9	CASSGDRNIQYF
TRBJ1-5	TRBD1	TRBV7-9	CASSAGTGGNQPQHF
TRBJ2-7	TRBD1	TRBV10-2	CASSEAVRGTGNPYEQYF
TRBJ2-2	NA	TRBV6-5	CASGPQGFSGELFF
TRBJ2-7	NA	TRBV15	CATSRRRDYEQYF
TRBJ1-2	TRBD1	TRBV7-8	CASSLGEGGSYYGYTF